The T cell receptor (beta chain) described here comes from a study of blood T cell repertoires in COVID-19 (dated by TCRdb to about 2020). About the investigation overall: The collaborator samples originated in the United States, Italy and Spain and spanned the acute and convalescent phases of COVID-19. The material from the prospective study consisted of cDNA or gDNA derived from T cells, B-cell-depleted T cells, or PBMCs. The dataset comprised deeply sampled blood TCRbeta repertoires from subjects exposed to, actively infected with, or recovered from COVID-19. The repertoires were released in a freely available public database intended as a resource for research on the immune response to SARS-CoV-2. The samples were drawn from the first 160 participants of the ongoing ImmuneRACE study and from more than 1,000 subjects provided by 6 global collaborators. Sample metadata almost always included a de-identified subject ID, COVID-19 status, age in years and sex. Where available, HLA class I and class II types were obtained from metadata supplied by the sample provider rather than from assay-based typing.

Whole blood was collected in K2EDTA tubes by collaborating institutions according to the institutions' own protocols. For TCRbeta analysis, collaborators shipped samples as frozen whole blood, isolated PBMCs, or DNA extracted from either of those sample types. Here is what the overall study found, with its caveats: The quantity of clinical and demographic metadata differed by source and by participant and was supplied without curation.

TCRbeta CDR3 regions were amplified from genomic DNA using the immunoSEQ Assay, a bias-controlled multiplex PCR. Turning to the authors' computational methods: The number of nucleated cells in each sample was estimated by amplification of reference gene primers within the assay. Sequence reads were collapsed and filtered to measure the absolute abundance of every unique TCRbeta CDR3 rearrangement. For each sample, productive Simpson clonality was calculated as the square root of Simpson's diversity index across productive rearrangements. Imported from immuneACCESS, the table was reduced by TCRdb to in-frame sequences with V and J called. These copies leave out some clones; in studies compared against another copy, an unresolved V gene accounts for under half, and the cause of the remainder is not known. From that table come the V and J calls and clone size; the DNA was used to work out D and trimming. Present in this sample are under 250,000 clones, around 81% of which were seen just once. Approximately 4.7% of the sample is taken by the ten largest.

Including the terminal cysteine and phenylalanine, the CDR3 comprises 13 residues. Only the CDR3 portion is preserved as DNA: 39 bases, with reading frame beginning at the first base. The germline V gene specifies MNHEY as CDR1 and SVGAGI as CDR2. Trimming at the junction amounts to 7 bases on V and 0 bases on J, and the germline ends lie 7 bases apart. This clone was seen only a few times. Its antigen is still unknown. No base qualities exist here, and no much larger clone lies one base off it. The chain is assembled from TRBV6-5 and TRBJ2-1; there is no confident call for the D gene. Input material: peripheral blood. This TCR came from a man aged 50-59 years with active or convalescent COVID-19. The DNA reads as follows: TGTGCCAGCATTGGCAGCTCCTACAATGAGCAGTTCTTC. Its coded protein is CASIGSSYNEQFF.